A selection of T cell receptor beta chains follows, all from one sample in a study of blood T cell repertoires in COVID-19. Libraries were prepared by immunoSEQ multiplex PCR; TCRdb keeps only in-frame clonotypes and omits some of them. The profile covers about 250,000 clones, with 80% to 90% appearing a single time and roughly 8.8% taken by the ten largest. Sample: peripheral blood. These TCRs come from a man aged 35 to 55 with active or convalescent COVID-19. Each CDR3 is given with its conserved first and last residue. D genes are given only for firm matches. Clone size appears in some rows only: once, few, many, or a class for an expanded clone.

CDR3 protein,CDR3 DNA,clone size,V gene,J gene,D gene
CASSLEESWGNTIYF,TGTGCCAGCAGCTTAGAAGAGTCTTGGGGAAACACCATATATTTT,.,TRBV7-2,TRBJ1-3,.
CASSPGTGGEETQYF,TGTGCCAGCTCACCGGGGACAGGGGGCGAAGAGACCCAGTACTTC,.,TRBV18,TRBJ2-5,TRBD1
CATSPGQVSYNEQFF,TGTGCCACCAGCCCGGGACAGGTTTCCTACAATGAGCAGTTCTTC,.,TRBV24-1,TRBJ2-1,TRBD1
CASAYYVGGQQPQHF,TGTGCCAGCGCCTATTATGTCGGGGGGCAACAGCCCCAGCATTTT,.,TRBV6-5,TRBJ1-5,.
CASSPGTHVGEQYF,TGTGCCAGCAGTCCCGGGACTCACGTCGGCGAGCAGTACTTC,.,TRBV27,TRBJ2-7,.
CARDPTGQYSYEQYF,TGTGCCCGAGATCCGACGGGACAGTATTCCTACGAGCAGTACTTC,.,TRBV19,TRBJ2-7,TRBD1
CASSERGGWQPQHF,TGTGCCAGCAGTGAACGGGGGGGCTGGCAGCCCCAGCATTTT,once,TRBV6-1,TRBJ1-5,.
CASSLREEQPQHF,TGTGCCAGCAGTTTGAGGGAAGAGCAGCCCCAGCATTTT,.,TRBV12-3/TRBV12-4,TRBJ1-5,.
CASSLIAGVGDEQFF,TGCGCCAGCAGCCTCATAGCGGGAGTTGGCGATGAGCAGTTCTTC,.,TRBV5-1,TRBJ2-1,TRBD2
CATSSGGAGLAGFLSSYNEQFF,TGTGCCACCAGCAGTGGCGGGGCCGGACTAGCGGGATTTCTAAGCTCCTACAATGAGCAGTTCTTC,.,TRBV15,TRBJ2-1,TRBD2
CASSFWEFGYGYTF,TGTGCCAGCAGTTTTTGGGAGTTCGGCTATGGCTACACCTTC,.,TRBV28,TRBJ1-2,.
CAISEDRGRGSYTF,TGTGCCATCAGTGAGGACAGGGGCCGCGGTAGCTACACCTTC,.,TRBV10-3,TRBJ1-2,TRBD1
CASSLQGYSGNTIYF,TGCGCCAGCAGCTTACAGGGTTACTCTGGAAACACCATATATTTT,.,TRBV5-1,TRBJ1-3,.
CSVERLQLSEAFF,TGCAGCGTTGAGAGGTTGCAGCTTAGCGAAGCTTTCTTT,.,TRBV29-1,TRBJ1-1,.
CASSRQGSVNTEAFF,TGCGCCAGCAGCCGACAGGGGTCTGTGAACACTGAAGCTTTCTTT,.,TRBV5-1,TRBJ1-1,TRBD1
CASTRQGASGYEQYF,TGTGCCAGCACCCGACAGGGGGCGAGCGGCTACGAGCAGTACTTC,.,TRBV6-5,TRBJ2-7,TRBD1
CASSLGLAGDLNEQFF,TGCGCCAGCAGCTTGGGACTAGCGGGAGACCTCAATGAGCAGTTCTTC,.,TRBV5-1,TRBJ2-1,TRBD2
CASSEMASYGYTF,TGTGCCAGCAGTGAAATGGCTAGCTATGGCTACACCTTC,.,TRBV2,TRBJ1-2,.
CASSFHWTGRGYTF,TGTGCCAGCAGTTTTCACTGGACAGGGAGAGGCTACACCTTC,.,TRBV28,TRBJ1-2,TRBD1
CASKSGFDYGYTF,TGTGCCAGCAAATCAGGATTCGACTATGGCTACACCTTC,.,TRBV2,TRBJ1-2,.
CASSLGRIAAGNTIYF,TGTGCCAGCAGCTTAGGAAGGATCGCGGCTGGAAACACCATATATTTT,.,TRBV7-9,TRBJ1-3,.
CASSQDRQGDEKLFF,TGTGCCAGCAGCCAAGATCGACAGGGGGATGAAAAACTGTTTTTT,once,TRBV3-1/TRBV3-2,TRBJ1-4,TRBD1
CASSPGTSGRPTF,TGTGCCAGCAGCCCGGGGACTAGCGGGAGGCCCACCTTC,once,TRBV7-9,TRBJ2-7,TRBD2
CASRNSGSGSYEQYF,TGTGCCAGCAGAAACTCCGGATCAGGGTCCTACGAGCAGTACTTC,.,TRBV28,TRBJ2-7,.
CASRGSINYGYTF,TGTGCCAGCAGAGGTAGCATTAACTATGGCTACACCTTC,.,TRBV28,TRBJ1-2,.
CASSGWHPSGSTDTQYF,TGTGCCAGCAGTGGCTGGCACCCTAGCGGGAGCACAGATACGCAGTATTTT,.,TRBV6-1,TRBJ2-3,TRBD2
CASSTGGGDTEAFF,TGCGCCAGCAGTACAGGGGGCGGAGACACTGAAGCTTTCTTT,.,TRBV5-1,TRBJ1-1,TRBD1
CASSQDLWVARTGELFF,TGTGCCAGCAGCCAAGATCTTTGGGTTGCCCGAACGGGAGAGCTGTTTTTT,.,TRBV3-1/TRBV3-2,TRBJ2-2,.
CASSLGVSGGDSDTQYF,TGTGCCAGCAGCTTGGGAGTTAGCGGGGGGGACAGCGATACGCAGTATTTT,.,TRBV5-4,TRBJ2-3,TRBD2
CASSFKDRGNEKLFF,TGTGCCAGCAGCTTTAAAGACAGGGGGAATGAAAAACTGTTTTTT,.,TRBV5-6,TRBJ1-4,TRBD1
CASSPRTGAALGELFF,TGTGCCAGCTCACCAAGGACAGGGGCCGCCCTGGGGGAGCTGTTTTTT,once,TRBV18,TRBJ2-2,TRBD1
CASSLYGTGEVEQYF,TGTGCCAGCAGCTTATATGGGACAGGGGAAGTCGAGCAGTACTTC,.,TRBV7-9,TRBJ2-7,TRBD1
CASSPEQGSLYGYTF,TGTGCCAGCTCACCTGAGCAGGGCAGCCTCTATGGCTACACCTTC,.,TRBV18,TRBJ1-2,.
CASSQVRDFNYGYTF,TGCGCCAGCAGCCAAGTCAGGGATTTTAACTATGGCTACACCTTC,.,TRBV4-1,TRBJ1-2,.